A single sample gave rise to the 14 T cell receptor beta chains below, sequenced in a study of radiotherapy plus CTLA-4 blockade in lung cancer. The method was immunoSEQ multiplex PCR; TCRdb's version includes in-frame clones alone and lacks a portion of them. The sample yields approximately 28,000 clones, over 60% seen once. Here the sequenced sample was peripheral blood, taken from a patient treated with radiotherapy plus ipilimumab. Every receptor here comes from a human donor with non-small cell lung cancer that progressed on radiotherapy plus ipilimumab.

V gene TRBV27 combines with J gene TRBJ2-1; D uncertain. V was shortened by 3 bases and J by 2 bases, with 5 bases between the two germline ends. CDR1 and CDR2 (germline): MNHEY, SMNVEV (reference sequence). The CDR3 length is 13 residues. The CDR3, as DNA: TGTGCCAGCAGTTTCGGCCCCTACAATGAGCAGTTCTTC. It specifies CASSFGPYNEQFF.

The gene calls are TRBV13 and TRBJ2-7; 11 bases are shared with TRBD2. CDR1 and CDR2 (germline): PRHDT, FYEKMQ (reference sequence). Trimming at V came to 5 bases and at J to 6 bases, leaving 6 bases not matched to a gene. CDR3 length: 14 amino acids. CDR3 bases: TGTGCCAGCAGCATTAGCGGGGGGGCCGGCGAGCAGTACTTC. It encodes CASSISGGAGEQYF. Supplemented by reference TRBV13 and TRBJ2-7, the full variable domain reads AAGVIQSPRHLIKEKRETATLKCYPIPRHDTVYWYQQGPGQDPQFLISFYEKMQSDKGSIPDRFSAQQFSDYHSELNMSSLELGDSALYFCASSISGGAGEQYFGPGTRLTVT.

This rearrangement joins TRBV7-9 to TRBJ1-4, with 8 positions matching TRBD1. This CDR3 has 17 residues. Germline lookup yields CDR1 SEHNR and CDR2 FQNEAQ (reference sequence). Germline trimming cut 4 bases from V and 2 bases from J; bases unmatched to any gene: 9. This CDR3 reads CASSSLPRTGTNEKLFF. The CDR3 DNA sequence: TGTGCCAGCAGCTCTCTCCCTCGGACAGGGACTAATGAAAAACTGTTTTTT. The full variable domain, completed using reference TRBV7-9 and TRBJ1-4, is DTGVSQNPRHKITKRGQNVTFRCDPISEHNRLYWYRQTLGQGPEFLTYFQNEAQLEKSRLLSDRFSAERPKGSFSTLEIQRTEQGDSAMYLCASSSLPRTGTNEKLFFGSGTQLSVL.

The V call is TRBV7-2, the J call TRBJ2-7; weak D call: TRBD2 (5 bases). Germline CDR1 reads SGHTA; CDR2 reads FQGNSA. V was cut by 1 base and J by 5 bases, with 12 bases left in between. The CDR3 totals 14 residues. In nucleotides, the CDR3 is TGTGCCAGCAGCTTAGTCGCGGGCGGCCACGAGCAGTACTTC. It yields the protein CASSLVAGGHEQYF.

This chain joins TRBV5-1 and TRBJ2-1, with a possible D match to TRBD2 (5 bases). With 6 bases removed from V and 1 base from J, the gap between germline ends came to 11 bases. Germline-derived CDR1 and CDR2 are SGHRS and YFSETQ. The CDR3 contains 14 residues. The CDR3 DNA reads TGCGCCAGCACCCAGGACTCATCCTACAATGAGCAGTTCTTC. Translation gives CASTQDSSYNEQFF. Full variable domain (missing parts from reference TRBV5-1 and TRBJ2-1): KAGVTQTPRYLIKTRGQQVTLSCSPISGHRSVSWYQQTPGQGLQFLFEYFSETQRNKGNFPGRFSGRQFSNSRSEMNVSTLELGDSALYLCASTQDSSYNEQFFGPGTRLTVL.

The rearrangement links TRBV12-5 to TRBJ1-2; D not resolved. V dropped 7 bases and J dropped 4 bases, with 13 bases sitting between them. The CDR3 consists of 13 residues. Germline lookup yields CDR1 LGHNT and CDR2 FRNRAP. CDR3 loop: CASATDETYGYTF. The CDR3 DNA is TGTGCTAGTGCCACCGACGAGACCTATGGCTACACCTTC.

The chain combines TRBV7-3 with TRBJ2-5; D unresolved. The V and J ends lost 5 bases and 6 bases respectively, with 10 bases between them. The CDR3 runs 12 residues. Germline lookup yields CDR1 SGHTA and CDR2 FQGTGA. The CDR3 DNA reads TGTGCCAGCAGCCCCTGGTTGAAGACCCAGTACTTC. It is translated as CASSPWLKTQYF. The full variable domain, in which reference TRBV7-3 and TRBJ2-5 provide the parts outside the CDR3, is GAGVSQTPSNKVTEKGKYVELRCDPISGHTALYWYRQSLGQGPEFLIYFQGTGAADDSGLPNDRFFAVRPEGSVSTLKIQRTERGDSAVYLCASSPWLKTQYFGPGTRLLVL.

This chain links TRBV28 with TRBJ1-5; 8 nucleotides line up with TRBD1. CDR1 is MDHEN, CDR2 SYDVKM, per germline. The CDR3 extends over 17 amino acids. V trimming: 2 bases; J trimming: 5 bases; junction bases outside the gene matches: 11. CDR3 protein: CASSLTRGGRGHQPQHF. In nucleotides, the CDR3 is TGTGCCAGCAGTTTAACCCGCGGGGGCAGGGGGCATCAGCCCCAGCATTTT.

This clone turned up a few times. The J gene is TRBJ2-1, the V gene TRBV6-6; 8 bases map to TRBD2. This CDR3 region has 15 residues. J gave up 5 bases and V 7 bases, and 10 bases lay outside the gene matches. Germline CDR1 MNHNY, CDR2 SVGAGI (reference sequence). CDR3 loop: CASTGLAPEHNEQFF. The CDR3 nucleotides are TGTGCCAGCACCGGACTAGCCCCGGAACACAATGAGCAGTTCTTC.

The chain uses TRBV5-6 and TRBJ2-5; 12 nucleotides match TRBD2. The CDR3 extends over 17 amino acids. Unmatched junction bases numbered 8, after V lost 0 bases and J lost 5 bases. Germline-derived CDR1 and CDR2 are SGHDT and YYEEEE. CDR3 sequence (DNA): TGTGCCAGCAGCTTGGCCCCTAGCGGGGGGGCGGGTGAGACCCAGTACTTC. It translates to CASSLAPSGGAGETQYF.

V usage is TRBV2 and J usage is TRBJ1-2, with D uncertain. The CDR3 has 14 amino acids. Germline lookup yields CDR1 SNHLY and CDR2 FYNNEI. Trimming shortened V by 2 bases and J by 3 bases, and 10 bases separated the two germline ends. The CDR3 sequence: CASSERGAYYGYTF. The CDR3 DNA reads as TGTGCCAGCAGTGAACGGGGTGCCTACTATGGCTACACCTTC.

As DNA, the CDR3 is TGTGCCAGCAGTTTCTCCGTGGATAGCAATCAGCCCCAGCATTTT. Translating gives CASSFSVDSNQPQHF. The genes are TRBV28 and TRBJ1-5; unclear D gene. CDR1 and CDR2 from the germline V gene are MDHEN and SYDVKM. V gave up 3 bases and J gave up 0 bases, with 9 bases separating them. The CDR3 sequence is 15 residues long.

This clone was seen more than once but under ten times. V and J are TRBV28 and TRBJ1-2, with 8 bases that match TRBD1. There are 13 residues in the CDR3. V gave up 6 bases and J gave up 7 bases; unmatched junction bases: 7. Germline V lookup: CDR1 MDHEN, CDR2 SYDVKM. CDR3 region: CASSRGQGGGYTF. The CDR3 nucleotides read TGTGCCAGCAGCCGAGGACAGGGTGGTGGCTACACCTTC.

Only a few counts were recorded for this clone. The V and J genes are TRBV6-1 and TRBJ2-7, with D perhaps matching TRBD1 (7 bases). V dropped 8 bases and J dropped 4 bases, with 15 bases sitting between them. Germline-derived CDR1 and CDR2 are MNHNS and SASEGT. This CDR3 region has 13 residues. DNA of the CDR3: TGTGCCAGCCGATGGCAGGGGGGATACGAGCAGTACTTC. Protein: CASRWQGGYEQYF.